Listed here is a single T cell receptor beta chain. This CDR3 contains 14 residues. After removal of 4 bases from V and 5 bases from J, the junction contained 5 bases not matched to a gene. CDR1 and CDR2 (germline): SGHTA, FQGNSA. This specimen comes from a study of blood T cell repertoires in COVID-19. Here immunoSEQ multiplex PCR was the method, and the copy in TCRdb shows in-frame clones only, minus some. In the table there are some 460,000 clones, around 87% of which are singletons. Sequencing was performed on PBMCs or T cells enriched from blood (not recorded which). The clonotype was recovered from a woman aged 18-29 years who had recovered from COVID-19. The chain recombines TRBV7-2 with TRBJ1-1; TRBD1 aligns across 9 bases. The CDR3 DNA follows: TGTGCCAGCAGCTCTTACAGGGGGCGGACTGAAGCTTTCTTT. Translated: CASSSYRGRTEAFF. The full variable domain, with the rest looked up from reference TRBV7-2 and TRBJ1-1, is GAGVSQSPSNKVTEKGKDVELRCDPISGHTALYWYRQSLGQGLEFLIYFQGNSAPDKSGLPSDRFSAERTGGSVSTLTIQRTQQEDSAVYLCASSSYRGRTEAFFGQGTRLTVV.